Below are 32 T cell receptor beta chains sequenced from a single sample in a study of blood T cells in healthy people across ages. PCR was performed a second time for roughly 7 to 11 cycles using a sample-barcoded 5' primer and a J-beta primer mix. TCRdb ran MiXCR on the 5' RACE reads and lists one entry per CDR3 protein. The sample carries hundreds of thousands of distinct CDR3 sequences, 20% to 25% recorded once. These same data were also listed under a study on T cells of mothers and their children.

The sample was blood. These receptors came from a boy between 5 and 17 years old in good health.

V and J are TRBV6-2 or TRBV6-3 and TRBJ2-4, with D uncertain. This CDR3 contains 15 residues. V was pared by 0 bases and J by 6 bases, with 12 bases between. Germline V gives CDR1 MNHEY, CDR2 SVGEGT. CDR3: CASSYSGLTGNIQYF. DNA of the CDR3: TGTGCCAGCAGTTACTCGGGCCTAACGGGAAACATTCAGTACTTC.

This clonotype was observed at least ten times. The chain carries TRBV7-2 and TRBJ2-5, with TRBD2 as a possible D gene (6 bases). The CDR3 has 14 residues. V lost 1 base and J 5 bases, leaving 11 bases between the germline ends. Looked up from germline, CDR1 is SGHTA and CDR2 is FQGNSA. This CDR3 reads CASSLGGGRETQYF. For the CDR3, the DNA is TGTGCCAGCAGCTTAGGCGGAGGGCGCGAGACCCAGTACTTC.

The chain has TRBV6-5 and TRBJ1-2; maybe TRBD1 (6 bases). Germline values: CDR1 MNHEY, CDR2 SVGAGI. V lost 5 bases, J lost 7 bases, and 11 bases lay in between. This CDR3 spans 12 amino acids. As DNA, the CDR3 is TGTGCCAGCAGTCCACAGGGACTTGGCTACACCTTC. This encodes CASSPQGLGYTF.

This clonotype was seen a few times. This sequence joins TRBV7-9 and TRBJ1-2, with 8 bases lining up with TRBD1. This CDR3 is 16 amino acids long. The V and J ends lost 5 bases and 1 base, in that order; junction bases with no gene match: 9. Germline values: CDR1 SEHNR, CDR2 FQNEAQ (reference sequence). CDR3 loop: CASSPRTGFYNYGYTF. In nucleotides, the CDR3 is TGTGCCAGCAGCCCAAGGACAGGGTTCTATAACTATGGCTACACCTTC.

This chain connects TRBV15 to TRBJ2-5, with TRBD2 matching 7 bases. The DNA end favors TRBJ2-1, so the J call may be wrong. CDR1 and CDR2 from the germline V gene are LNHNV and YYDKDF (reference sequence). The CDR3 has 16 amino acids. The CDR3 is CATSRLDGLVGDEQFF. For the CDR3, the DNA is TGTGCCACCAGCAGGCTTGACGGACTAGTCGGGGATGAGCAGTTCTTC.

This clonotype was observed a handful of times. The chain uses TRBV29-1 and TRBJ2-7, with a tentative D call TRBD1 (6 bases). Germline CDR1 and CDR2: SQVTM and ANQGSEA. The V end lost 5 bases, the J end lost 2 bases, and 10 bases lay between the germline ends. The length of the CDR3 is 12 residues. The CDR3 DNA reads TGCAGCGTTTCAGAGGGGGCCTACGAGCAGTACTTC. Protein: CSVSEGAYEQYF.

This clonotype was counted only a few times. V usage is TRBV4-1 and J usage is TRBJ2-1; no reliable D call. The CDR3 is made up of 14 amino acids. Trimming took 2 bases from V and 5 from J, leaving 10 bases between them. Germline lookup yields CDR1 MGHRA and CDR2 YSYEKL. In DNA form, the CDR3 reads TGCGCCAGCAGCCAAACCAGCACCAACAATGAGCAGTTCTTC. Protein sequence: CASSQTSTNNEQFF.

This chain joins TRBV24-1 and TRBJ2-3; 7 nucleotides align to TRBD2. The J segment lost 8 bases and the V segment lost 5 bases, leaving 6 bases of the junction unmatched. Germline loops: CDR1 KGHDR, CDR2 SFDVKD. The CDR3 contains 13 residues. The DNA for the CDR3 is TGTGCCACCAGTGCGGGAGGATTCGGTACGCAGTATTTT. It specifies CATSAGGFGTQYF.

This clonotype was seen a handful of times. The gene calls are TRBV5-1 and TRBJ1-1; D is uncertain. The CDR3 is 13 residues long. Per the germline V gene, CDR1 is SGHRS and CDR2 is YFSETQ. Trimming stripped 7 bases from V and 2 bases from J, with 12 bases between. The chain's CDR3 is CASSGVLNTEAFF. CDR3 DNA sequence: TGCGCCAGCTCAGGAGTATTAAACACTGAAGCTTTCTTT. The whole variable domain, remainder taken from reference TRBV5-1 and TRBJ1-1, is KAGVTQTPRYLIKTRGQQVTLSCSPISGHRSVSWYQQTPGQGLQFLFEYFSETQRNKGNFPGRFSGRQFSNSRSEMNVSTLELGDSALYLCASSGVLNTEAFFGQGTRLTVV.

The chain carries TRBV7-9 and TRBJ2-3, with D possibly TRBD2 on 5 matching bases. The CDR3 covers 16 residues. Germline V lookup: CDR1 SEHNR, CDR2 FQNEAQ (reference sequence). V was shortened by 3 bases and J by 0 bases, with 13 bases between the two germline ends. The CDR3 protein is CASSFPDSSSTDTQYF. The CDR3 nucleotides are TGTGCCAGCAGCTTCCCGGACTCCTCTAGCACAGATACGCAGTATTTT.

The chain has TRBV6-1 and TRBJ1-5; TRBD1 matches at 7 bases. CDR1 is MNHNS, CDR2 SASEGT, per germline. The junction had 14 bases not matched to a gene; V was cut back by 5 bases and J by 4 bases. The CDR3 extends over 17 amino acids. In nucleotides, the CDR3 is TGTGCCAGCAGTCCCTCCGGGACAGCCCCGAAAAATCAGCCCCAGCATTTT. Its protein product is CASSPSGTAPKNQPQHF.

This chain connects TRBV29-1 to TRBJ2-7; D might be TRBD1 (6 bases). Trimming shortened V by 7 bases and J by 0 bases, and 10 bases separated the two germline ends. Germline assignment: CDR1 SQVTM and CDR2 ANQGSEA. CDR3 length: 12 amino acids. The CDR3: CSAGQSSYEQYF. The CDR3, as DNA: TGCAGCGCTGGACAGAGCTCCTACGAGCAGTACTTC.

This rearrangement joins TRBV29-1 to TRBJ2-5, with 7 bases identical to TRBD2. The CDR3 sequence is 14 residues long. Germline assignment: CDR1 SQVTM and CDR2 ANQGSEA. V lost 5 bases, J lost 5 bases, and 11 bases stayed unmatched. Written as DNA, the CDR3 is TGCAGCGTTCGACGGGGGGTTTTGGCGGAGACCCAGTACTTC. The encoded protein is CSVRRGVLAETQYF. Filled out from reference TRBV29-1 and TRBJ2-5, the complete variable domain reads SAVISQKPSRDICQRGTSLTIQCQVDSQVTMMFWYRQQPGQSLTLIATANQGSEATYESGFVIDKFPISRPNLTFSTLTVSNMSPEDSSIYLCSVRRGVLAETQYFGPGTRLLVL.

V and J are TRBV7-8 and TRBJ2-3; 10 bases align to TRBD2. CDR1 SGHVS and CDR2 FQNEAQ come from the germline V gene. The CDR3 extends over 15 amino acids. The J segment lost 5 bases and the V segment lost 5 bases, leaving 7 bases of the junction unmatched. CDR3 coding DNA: TGTGCCAGCAGCCCAGAGCTAGCGGGAGTAGATACGCAGTATTTT. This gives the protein CASSPELAGVDTQYF.

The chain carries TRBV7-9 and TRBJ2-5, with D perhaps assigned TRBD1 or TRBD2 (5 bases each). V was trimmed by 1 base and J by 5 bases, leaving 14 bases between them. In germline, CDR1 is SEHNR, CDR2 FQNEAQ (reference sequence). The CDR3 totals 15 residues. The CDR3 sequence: CASSLVSQGRETQYF. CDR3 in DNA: TGTGCCAGCAGCTTAGTTTCGCAGGGACGGGAGACCCAGTACTTC.

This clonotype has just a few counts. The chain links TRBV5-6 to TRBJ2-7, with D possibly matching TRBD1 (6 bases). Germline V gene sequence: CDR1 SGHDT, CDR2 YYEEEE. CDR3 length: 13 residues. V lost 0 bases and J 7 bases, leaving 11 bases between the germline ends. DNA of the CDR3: TGTGCCAGCAGCTTGGACCCGAGGGGGGAGCAGTACTTC. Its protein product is CASSLDPRGEQYF.

CDR3 bases: TGTGCCAGCAGTTACACGGGAGGGGGGTCGGATACGCAGTATTTT. Translation gives CASSYTGGGSDTQYF. The V call is TRBV6-6, the J call TRBJ2-3, with 8 bases fitting TRBD2. Germline V lookup: CDR1 MNHNY, CDR2 SVGAGI (reference sequence). With 2 bases clipped from V and 6 bases from J, the junction kept 7 bases outside the gene matches. The CDR3 length is 15 residues.

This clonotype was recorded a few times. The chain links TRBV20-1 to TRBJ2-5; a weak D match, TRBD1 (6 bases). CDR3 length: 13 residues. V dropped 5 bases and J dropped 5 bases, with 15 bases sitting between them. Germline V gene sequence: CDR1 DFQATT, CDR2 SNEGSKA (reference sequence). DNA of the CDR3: TGCAGTGCTCCGACAGGCTTCAAGGAGACCCAGTACTTC. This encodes CSAPTGFKETQYF.

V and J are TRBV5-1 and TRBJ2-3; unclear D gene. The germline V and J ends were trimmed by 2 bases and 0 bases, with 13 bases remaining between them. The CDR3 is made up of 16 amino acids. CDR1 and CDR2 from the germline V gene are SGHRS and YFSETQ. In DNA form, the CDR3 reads TGCGCCAGCAGCTTAGCCTACAGACTTAGCACAGATACGCAGTATTTT. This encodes CASSLAYRLSTDTQYF.

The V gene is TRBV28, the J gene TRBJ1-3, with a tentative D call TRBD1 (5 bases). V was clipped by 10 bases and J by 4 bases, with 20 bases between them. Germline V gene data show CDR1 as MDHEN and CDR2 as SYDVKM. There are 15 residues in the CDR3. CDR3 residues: CATALGVSHGNTIYF. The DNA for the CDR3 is TGTGCCACCGCGTTGGGGGTATCACACGGAAACACCATATATTTT.

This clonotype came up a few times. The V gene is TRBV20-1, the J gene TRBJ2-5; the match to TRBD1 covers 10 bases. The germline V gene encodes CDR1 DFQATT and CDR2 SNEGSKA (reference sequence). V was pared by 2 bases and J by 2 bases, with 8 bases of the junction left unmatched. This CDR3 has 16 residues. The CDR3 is CSARPGTGVTQETQYF. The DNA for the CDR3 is TGCAGTGCTAGACCCGGGACAGGGGTGACTCAAGAGACCCAGTACTTC.

CDR3 in DNA: TGTGCCAGCAGCTCAGAAGTTGGTGCCAACTATGGCTACACCTTC. This gives the protein CASSSEVGANYGYTF. The chain recombines TRBV7-2 with TRBJ1-2; D remains ambiguous. Trimming cost V 4 bases and J 2 bases, with 14 bases left between them. The CDR3 extends over 15 amino acids. Germline CDR1 is SGHTA and CDR2 is FQGNSA.

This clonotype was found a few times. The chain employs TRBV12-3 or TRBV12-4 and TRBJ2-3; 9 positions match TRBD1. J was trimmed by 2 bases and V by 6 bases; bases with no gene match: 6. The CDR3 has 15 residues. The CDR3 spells CASRVQGAVTDTQYF. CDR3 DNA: TGTGCCAGCAGAGTACAGGGGGCTGTCACAGATACGCAGTATTTT.

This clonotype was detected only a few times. In DNA, the CDR3 is TGCGCCAGCAGCCCAAGACTAGCGGGCGCCAACACCGGGGAGCTGTTTTTT. Protein product: CASSPRLAGANTGELFF. The chain joins TRBV5-1 to TRBJ2-2, with 10 bases lining up with TRBD2. Germline trimming cut 4 bases from V and 2 bases from J; bases unmatched to any gene: 8. The germline V gene has CDR1 SGHRS and CDR2 YFSETQ. CDR3 length: 17 amino acids.

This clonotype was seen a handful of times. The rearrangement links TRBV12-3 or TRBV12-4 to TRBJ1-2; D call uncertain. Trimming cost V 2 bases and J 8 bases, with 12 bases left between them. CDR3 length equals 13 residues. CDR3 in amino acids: CASSLIAGEGYTF. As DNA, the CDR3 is TGTGCCAGCAGTTTAATCGCGGGAGAGGGCTACACCTTC.

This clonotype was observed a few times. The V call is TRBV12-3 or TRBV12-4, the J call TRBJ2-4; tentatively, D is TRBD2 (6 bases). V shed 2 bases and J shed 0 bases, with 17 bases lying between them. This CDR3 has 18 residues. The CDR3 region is CASSLKGLTLLAKNIQYF. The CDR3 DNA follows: TGTGCCAGCAGTTTAAAGGGACTCACTTTGCTAGCCAAAAACATTCAGTACTTC.

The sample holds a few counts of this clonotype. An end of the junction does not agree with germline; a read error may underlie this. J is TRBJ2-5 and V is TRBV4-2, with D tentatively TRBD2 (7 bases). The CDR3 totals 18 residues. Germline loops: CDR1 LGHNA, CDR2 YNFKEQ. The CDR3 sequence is CASSHLRETGARQETQYF. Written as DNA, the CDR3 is TGTGCCAGCAGCCACCTGCGGGAGACGGGGGCCAGGCAAGAGACCCAATACTTC.

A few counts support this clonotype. CDR3 protein: CASRIRGEGEKLFF. The CDR3 DNA sequence: TGCGCCAGCAGAATAAGGGGAGAAGGAGAAAAACTGTTTTTT. The chain carries TRBV5-1 and TRBJ1-4; weak D call: TRBD1 (5 bases). CDR3 length equals 14 residues. Trimming left V 5 bases short and J 8 bases short, with 16 bases between. The germline V gene has CDR1 SGHRS and CDR2 YFSETQ.

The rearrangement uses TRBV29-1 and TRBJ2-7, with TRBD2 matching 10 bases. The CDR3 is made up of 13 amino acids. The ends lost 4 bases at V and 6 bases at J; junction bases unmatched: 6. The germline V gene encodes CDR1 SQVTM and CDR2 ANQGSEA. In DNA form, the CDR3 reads TGCAGCGTTGCAAGCGGGAGGGGAACCGAGCAGTACTTC. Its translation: CSVASGRGTEQYF.

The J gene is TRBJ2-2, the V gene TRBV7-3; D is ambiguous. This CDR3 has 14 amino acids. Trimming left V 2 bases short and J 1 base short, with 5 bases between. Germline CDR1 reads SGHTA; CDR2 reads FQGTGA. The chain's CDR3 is CASSLLLNTGELFF. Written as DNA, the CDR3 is TGTGCCAGCAGCTTACTTCTGAACACCGGGGAGCTGTTTTTT.

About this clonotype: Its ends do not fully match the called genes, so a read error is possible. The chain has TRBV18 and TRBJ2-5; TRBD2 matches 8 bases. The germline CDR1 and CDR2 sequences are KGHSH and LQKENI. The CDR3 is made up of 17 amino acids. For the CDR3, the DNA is TGCGCCAGCTCACCACCGGGACTAGAGTCTCCAACGGAGACCCAGTACTTC. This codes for CASSPPGLESPTETQYF.

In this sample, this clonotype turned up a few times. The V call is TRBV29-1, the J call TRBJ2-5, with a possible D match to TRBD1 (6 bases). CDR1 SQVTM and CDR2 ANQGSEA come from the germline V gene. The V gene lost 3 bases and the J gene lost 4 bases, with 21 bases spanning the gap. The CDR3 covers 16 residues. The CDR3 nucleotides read TGCAGCGTTGAGGAAAGGACAGCCCGGGTTCTAGAGACCCAGTACTTC. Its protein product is CSVEERTARVLETQYF. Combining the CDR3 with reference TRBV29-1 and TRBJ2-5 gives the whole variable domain SAVISQKPSRDICQRGTSLTIQCQVDSQVTMMFWYRQQPGQSLTLIATANQGSEATYESGFVIDKFPISRPNLTFSTLTVSNMSPEDSSIYLCSVEERTARVLETQYFGPGTRLLVL.